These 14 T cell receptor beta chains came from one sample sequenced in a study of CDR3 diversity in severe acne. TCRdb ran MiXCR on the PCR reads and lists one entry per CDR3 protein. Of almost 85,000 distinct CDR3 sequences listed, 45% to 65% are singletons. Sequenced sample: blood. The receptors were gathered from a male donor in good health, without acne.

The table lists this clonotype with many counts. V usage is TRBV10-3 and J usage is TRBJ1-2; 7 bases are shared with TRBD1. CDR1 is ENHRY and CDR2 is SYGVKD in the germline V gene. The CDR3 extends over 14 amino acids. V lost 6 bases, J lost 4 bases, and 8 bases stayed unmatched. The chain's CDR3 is CAIRVEGASYGYTF. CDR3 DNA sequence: TGTGCCATCAGGGTGGAGGGGGCGTCCTATGGCTACACCTTC.

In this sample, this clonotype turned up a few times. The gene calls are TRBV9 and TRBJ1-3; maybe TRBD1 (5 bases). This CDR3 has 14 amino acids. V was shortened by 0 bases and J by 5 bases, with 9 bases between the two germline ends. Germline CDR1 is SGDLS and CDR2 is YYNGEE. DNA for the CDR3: TGTGCCAGCAGCGTAGAGGGACGGAGAAACACCATATATTTT. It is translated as CASSVEGRRNTIYF.

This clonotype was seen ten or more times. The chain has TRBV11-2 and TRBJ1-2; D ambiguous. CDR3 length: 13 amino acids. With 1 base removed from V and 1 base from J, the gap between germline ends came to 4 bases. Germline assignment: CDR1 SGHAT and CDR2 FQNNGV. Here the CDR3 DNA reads TGTGCCAGCAGCTTAGGGAATAACTATGGCTACACCTTC. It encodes CASSLGNNYGYTF.

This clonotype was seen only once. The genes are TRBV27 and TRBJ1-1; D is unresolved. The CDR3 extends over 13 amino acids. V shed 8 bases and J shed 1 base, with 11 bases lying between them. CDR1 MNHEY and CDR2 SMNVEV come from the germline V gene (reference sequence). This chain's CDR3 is CASHWQENTEAFF. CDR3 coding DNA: TGTGCCAGCCATTGGCAGGAGAACACTGAAGCTTTCTTT.

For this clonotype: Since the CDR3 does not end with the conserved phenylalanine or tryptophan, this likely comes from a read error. CDR3 protein: CASRRQHPEAFS. The DNA of the CDR3 is TGTGCCAGCAGGAGACAGCACCCTGAAGCTTTCTCT. The rearrangement joins TRBV2 to TRBJ1-1, with TRBD1 as a possible D gene (5 bases). V was pared by 6 bases and J by 6 bases, with 11 bases between. The CDR3 totals 12 residues. The germline gives CDR1 SNHLY, CDR2 FYNNEI.

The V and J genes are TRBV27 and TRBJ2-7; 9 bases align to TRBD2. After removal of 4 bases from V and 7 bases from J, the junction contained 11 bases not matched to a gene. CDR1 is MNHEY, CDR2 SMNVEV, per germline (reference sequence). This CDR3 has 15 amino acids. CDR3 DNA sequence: TGTGCCAGCAGTTACTTAGCGGGAGAGTACAATGAGCAGTACTTC. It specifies CASSYLAGEYNEQYF.

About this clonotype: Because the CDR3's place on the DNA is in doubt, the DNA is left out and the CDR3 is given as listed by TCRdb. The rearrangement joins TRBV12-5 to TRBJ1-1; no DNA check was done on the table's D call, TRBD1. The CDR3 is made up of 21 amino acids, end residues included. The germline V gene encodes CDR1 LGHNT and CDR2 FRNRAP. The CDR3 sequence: CASGTPSLSYEQYFGGTEAFF.

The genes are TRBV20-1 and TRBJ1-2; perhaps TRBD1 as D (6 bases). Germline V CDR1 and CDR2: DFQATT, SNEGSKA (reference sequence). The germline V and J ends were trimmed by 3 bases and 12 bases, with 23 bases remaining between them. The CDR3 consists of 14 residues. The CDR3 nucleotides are TGCAGTGCTAGTCGGGGGGCAGGATATCCTGGAAACACCTTC. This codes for CSASRGAGYPGNTF.

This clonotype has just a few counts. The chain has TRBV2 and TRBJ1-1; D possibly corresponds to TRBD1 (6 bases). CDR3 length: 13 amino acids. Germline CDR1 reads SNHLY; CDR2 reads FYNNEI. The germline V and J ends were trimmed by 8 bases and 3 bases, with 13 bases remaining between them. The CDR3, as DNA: TGTGCCAGCCAGAACAGGGTGTACACTGAAGCTTTCTTT. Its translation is CASQNRVYTEAFF.

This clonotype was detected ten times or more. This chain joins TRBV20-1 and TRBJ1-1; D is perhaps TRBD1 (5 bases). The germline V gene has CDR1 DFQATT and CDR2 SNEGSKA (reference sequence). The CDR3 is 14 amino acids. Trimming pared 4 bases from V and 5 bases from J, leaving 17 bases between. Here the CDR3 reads CSATNSGVGTEAFF. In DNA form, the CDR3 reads TGCAGTGCTACAAACTCGGGGGTGGGTACTGAAGCTTTCTTT.

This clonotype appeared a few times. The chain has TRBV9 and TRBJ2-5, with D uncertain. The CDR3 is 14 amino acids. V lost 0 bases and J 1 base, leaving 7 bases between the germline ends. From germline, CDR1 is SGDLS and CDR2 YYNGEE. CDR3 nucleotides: TGTGCCAGCAGCGTAGAGGGCCCCCAAGAGACCCAGTACTTC. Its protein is CASSVEGPQETQYF.

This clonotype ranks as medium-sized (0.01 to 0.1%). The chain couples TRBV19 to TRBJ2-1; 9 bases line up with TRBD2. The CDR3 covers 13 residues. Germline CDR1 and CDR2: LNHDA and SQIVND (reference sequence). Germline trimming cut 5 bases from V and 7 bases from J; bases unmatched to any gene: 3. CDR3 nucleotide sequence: TGTGCCAGTAGTCAGCGGGGGGTGAATGAGCAGTTCTTC. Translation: CASSQRGVNEQFF.

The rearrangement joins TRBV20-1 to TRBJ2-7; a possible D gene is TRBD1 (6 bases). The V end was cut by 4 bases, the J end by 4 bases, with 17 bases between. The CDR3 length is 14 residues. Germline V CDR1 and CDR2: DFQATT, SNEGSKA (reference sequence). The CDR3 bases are TGCAGTGCTAAGGGGGTCGGCAGGGAGTACGAGCAGTACTTC. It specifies CSAKGVGREYEQYF.

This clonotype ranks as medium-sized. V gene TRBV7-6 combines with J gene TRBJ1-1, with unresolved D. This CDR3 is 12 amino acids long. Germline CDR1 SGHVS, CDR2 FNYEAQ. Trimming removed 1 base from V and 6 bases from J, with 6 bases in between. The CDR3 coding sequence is TGTGCCAGCAGCTTAGTCGGAGCTGAAGCTTTCTTT. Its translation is CASSLVGAEAFF.